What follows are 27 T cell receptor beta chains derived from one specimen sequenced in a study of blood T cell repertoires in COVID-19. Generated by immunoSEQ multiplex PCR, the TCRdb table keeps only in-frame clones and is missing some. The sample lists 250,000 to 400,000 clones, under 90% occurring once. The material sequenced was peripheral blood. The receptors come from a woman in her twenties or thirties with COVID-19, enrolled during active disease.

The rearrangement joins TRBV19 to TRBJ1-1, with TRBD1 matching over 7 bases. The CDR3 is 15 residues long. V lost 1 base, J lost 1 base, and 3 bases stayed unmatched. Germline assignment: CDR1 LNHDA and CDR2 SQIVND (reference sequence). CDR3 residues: CASSIVGTANTEAFF. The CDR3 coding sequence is TGTGCCAGTAGTATAGTCGGGACAGCGAACACTGAAGCTTTCTTT.

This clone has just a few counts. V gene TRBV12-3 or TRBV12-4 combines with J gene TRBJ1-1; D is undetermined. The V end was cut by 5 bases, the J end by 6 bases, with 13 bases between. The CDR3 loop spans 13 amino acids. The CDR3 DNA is TGTGCCAGCAGTCTGGTAGAGCGGTCTGAAGCTTTCTTT. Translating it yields CASSLVERSEAFF.

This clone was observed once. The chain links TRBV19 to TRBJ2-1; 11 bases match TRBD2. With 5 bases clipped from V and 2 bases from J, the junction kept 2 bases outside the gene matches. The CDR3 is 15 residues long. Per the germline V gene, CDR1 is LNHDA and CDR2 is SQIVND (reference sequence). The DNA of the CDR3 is TGTGCCAGTAGTCAACTAGCGGGAGCCTACAATGAGCAGTTCTTC. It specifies CASSQLAGAYNEQFF.

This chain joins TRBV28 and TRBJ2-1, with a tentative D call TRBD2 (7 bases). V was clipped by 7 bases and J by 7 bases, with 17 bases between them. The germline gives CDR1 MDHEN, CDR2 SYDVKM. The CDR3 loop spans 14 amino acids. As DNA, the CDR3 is TGTGCCAGCACCGAAGGGGGGGGCCGGAATGAGCAGTTCTTC. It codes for CASTEGGGRNEQFF.

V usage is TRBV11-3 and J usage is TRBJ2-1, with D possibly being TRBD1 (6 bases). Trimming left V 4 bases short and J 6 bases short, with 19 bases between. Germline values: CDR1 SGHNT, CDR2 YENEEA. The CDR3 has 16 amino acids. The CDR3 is CASSSTNPGTPNEQFF. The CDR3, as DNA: TGTGCCAGCAGCTCCACGAACCCCGGGACACCCAATGAGCAGTTCTTC.

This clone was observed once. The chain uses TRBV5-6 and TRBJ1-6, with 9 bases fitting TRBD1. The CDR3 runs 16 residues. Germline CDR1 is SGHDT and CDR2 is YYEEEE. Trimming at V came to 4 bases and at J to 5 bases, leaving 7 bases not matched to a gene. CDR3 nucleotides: TGTGCCAGCAGCGGAGACAGGGGGGATAATAATTCACCCCTCCACTTT. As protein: CASSGDRGDNNSPLHF.

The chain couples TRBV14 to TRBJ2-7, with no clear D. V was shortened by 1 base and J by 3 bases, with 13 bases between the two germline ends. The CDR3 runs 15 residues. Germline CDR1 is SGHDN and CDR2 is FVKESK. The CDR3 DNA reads TGTGCCAGCAGCCAAGTAACATACGGCGGCTACGAGCAGTACTTC. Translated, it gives CASSQVTYGGYEQYF.

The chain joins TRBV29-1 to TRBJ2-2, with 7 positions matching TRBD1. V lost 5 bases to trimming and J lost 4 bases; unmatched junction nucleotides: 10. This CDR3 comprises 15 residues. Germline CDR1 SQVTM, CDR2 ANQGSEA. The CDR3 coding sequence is TGCAGCGTTCAGTCCGGGACAGCATTCACCGGGGAGCTGTTTTTT. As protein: CSVQSGTAFTGELFF.

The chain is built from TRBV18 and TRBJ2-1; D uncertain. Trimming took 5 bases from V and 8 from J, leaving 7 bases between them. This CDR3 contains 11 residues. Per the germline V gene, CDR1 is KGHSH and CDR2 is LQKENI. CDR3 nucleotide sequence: TGTGCCAGCTCAGAGCTCGATGAGCAGTTCTTC. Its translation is CASSELDEQFF.

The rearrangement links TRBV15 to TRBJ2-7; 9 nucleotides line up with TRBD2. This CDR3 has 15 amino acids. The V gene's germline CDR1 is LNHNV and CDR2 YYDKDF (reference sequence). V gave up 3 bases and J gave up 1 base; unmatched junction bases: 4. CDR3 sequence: CATSSEREVSYEQYF. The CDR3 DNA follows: TGTGCCACCAGCAGCGAGCGGGAGGTTTCCTACGAGCAGTACTTC.

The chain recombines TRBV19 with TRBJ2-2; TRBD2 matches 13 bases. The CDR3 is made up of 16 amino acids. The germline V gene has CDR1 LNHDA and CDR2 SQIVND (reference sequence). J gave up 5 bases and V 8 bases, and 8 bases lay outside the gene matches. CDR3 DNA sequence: TGTGCCAGTGCCGGACTAGCGGGAGCTGGTACCGGGGAGCTGTTTTTT. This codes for CASAGLAGAGTGELFF.

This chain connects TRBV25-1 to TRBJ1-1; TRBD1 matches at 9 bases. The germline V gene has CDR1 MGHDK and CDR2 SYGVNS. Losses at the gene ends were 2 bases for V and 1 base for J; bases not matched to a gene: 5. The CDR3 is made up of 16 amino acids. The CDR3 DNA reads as TGTGCCAGCAGTGAAACGCCGGGACAGGGGAACACTGAAGCTTTCTTT. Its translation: CASSETPGQGNTEAFF.

Here the CDR3 DNA reads TGTGCCAGCAGCTTATTGGCCGGGACAATCACCGGGGAGCTGTTTTTT. This translates into CASSLLAGTITGELFF. This chain links TRBV7-3 with TRBJ2-2; tentative D call: TRBD1 (6 bases). This CDR3 comprises 16 residues. Trimming left V 2 bases short and J 4 bases short, with 14 bases between. Germline assignment: CDR1 SGHTA and CDR2 FQGTGA.

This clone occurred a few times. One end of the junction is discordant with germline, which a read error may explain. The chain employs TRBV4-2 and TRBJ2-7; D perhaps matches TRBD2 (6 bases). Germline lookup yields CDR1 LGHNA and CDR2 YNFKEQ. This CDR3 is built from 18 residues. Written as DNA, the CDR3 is TGTGCCAGCAGCGAAGAGGGTGCGGGGTCTTTCCCCTACTACGAGCAGTACTTC. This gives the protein CASSEEGAGSFPYYEQYF.

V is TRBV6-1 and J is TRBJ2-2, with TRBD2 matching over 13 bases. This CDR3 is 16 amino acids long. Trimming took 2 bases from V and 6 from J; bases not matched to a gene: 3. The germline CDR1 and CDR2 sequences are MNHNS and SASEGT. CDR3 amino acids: CASSERTSGSAGELFF. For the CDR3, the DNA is TGTGCCAGCAGTGAACGGACTAGCGGGAGCGCCGGGGAGCTGTTTTTT.

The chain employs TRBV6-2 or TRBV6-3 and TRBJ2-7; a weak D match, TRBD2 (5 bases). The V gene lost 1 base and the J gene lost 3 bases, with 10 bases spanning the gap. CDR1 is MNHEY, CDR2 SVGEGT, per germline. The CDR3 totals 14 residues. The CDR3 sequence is CASSYYGSGYEQYF. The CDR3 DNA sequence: TGTGCCAGCAGTTACTACGGCAGCGGCTACGAGCAGTACTTC.

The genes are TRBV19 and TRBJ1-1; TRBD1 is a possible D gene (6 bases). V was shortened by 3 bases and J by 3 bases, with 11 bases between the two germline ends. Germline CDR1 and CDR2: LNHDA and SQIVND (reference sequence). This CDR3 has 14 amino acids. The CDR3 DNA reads TGTGCCAGTAGTATGACAGGAGCCGACACTGAAGCTTTCTTT. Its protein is CASSMTGADTEAFF.

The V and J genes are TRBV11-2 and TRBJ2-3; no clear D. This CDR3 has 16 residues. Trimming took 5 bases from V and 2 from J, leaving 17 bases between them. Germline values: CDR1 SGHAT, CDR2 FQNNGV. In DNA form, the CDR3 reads TGTGCCAGCAGCCCCCTGACAAGAATTGACACAGATACGCAGTATTTT. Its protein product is CASSPLTRIDTDTQYF.

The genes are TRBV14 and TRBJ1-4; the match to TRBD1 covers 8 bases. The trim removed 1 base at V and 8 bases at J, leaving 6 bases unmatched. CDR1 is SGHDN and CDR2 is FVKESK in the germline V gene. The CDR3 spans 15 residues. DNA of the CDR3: TGTGCCAGCAGCCAAGTGGCAGGGGGCATAGAAAAACTGTTTTTT. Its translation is CASSQVAGGIEKLFF. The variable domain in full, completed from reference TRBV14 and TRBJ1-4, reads EAGVTQFPSHSVIEKGQTVTLRCDPISGHDNLYWYRRVMGKEIKFLLHFVKESKQDESGMPNNRFLAERTGGTYSTLKVQPAELEDSGVYFCASSQVAGGIEKLFFGSGTQLSVL.

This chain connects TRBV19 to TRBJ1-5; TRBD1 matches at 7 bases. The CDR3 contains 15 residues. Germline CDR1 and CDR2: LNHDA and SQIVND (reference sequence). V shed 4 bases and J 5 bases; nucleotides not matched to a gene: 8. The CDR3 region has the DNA TGTGCCAGTAGTACCCTGGGACAGCTTTATCAGCCCCAGCATTTT. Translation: CASSTLGQLYQPQHF.

The DNA of the CDR3 is TGTGCCAGCAGCCCCCGTCTAGCGGGAGATACCGGGGAGCTGTTTTTT. Protein sequence: CASSPRLAGDTGELFF. This chain uses TRBV9 with TRBJ2-2; 10 bases match TRBD2. CDR1 is SGDLS and CDR2 is YYNGEE in the germline V gene. The trim removed 4 bases at V and 5 bases at J, leaving 8 bases unmatched. This CDR3 contains 16 residues.

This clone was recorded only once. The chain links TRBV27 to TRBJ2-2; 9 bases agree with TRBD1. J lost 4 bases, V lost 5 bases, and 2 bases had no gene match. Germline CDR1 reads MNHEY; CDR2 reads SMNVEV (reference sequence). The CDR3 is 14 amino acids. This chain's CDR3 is CASSRDRATGELFF. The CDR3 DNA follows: TGTGCCAGCAGTCGGGACAGGGCCACCGGGGAGCTGTTTTTT.

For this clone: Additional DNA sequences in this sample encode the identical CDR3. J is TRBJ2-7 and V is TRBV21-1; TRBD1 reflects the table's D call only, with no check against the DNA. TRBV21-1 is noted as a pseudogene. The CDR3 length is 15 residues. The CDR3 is CASSKAQQGIYEQYF. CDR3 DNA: TGTGCCAGCAGCAAAGCGCAACAGGGGATCTATGAGCAGTACTTC.

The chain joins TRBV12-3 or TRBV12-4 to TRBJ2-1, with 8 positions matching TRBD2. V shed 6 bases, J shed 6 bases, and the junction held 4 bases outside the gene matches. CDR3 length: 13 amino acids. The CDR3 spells CASRGSGGNEQFF. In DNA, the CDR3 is TGTGCCAGCAGGGGGAGCGGGGGCAATGAGCAGTTCTTC.

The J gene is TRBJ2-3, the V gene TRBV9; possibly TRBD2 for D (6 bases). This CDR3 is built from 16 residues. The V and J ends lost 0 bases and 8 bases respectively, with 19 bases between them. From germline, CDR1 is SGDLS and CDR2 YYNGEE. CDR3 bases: TGTGCCAGCAGCGTAGGACTCGACGGGAGTGGATTTACGCAGTATTTT. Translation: CASSVGLDGSGFTQYF.

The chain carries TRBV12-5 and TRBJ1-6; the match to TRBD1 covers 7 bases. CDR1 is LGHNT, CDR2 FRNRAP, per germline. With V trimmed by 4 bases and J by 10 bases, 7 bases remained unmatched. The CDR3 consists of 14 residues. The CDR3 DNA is TGTGCTAGTGGTTCCGACAGGGTTGGGTCACCCCTCCACTTT. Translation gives CASGSDRVGSPLHF.

Written as DNA, the CDR3 is TGTGCCAGCAGCTTAACGGGAAGGAACAACGAGCAGTACTTC. It is translated as CASSLTGRNNEQYF. V gene TRBV5-6 combines with J gene TRBJ2-7, with D tentatively TRBD2 (5 bases). Germline values: CDR1 SGHDT, CDR2 YYEEEE. The CDR3 consists of 14 residues. Trimming shortened V by 2 bases and J by 5 bases, and 14 bases separated the two germline ends.